Listed below are T cell receptor beta chains from one sample, sequenced in a study of T-cell reconstitution after alpha-beta-depleted transplantation in children. MiXCR, applied by TCRdb to the PCR reads, yields one record per CDR3 protein. The table has about 210,000 distinct CDR3 sequences, around a sixth seen once. Specimen: PBMCs, mostly from graft donor cells, collected 360 days after TCRalphabeta/CD19-depleted stem cell transplant. These receptor sequences come from a male patient aged 2-10 years who had a stem cell transplant for acute lymphoblastic leukemia, so the T cells may come from the graft donor. The CDR3 runs from the conserved cysteine through the conserved F or W. The order of the fields is V gene, clone size, D gene, J gene, CDR3 protein, CDR3 DNA. A D gene is named only where the DNA matches it firmly. A clone size is listed for some rows: how often the clone was seen (once, few, many), or a class if it is expanded.

TRBV12-3/TRBV12-4	.	.	TRBJ2-7	CASTLGESLVEQYF	TGTGCCAGCACCTTAGGGGAGAGTTTGGTCGAGCAGTACTTC
TRBV7-2	.	TRBD2	TRBJ2-3	CASNPTTLAPTDTQYF	TGTGCCAGCAACCCGACCACACTAGCGCCCACAGATACGCAGTATTTT
TRBV20-1	.	TRBD1	TRBJ1-2	CSAREQGSYGYTF	TGCAGTGCTAGAGAACAGGGGAGCTATGGCTACACCTTC
TRBV5-1	many	.	TRBJ2-1	CASSLGRSNEQFF	TGCGCCAGCAGCTTGGGCAGGAGCAATGAGCAGTTCTTC
TRBV7-9	.	TRBD1	TRBJ2-3	CASSLDRQGRDTDTQYF	TGTGCCAGCAGCTTAGACCGACAGGGGCGGGACACAGATACGCAGTATTTT
TRBV5-6	few	.	TRBJ1-5	CASSLGPGPDQPQHF	TGTGCCAGCAGCTTGGGCCCGGGCCCCGATCAGCCCCAGCATTTT
TRBV10-2	few	TRBD1	TRBJ2-5	CASSEARQGRQETQYF	TGCGCCAGCAGTGAGGCACGACAGGGGCGACAAGAGACCCAGTACTTC
TRBV6-5	.	.	TRBJ1-2	CASSYSSYGIYGYTF	TGTGCCAGCAGTTACTCATCATACGGAATCTATGGCTACACCTTC
TRBV7-6	few	.	TRBJ2-3	CASSERQRADTQYF	TGTGCCAGCAGCGAAAGACAGCGGGCAGATACGCAGTATTTT
TRBV20-1	.	.	TRBJ1-1	CSAKQSGGRGDTEAFF	TGCAGTGCTAAGCAATCGGGAGGGCGCGGCGACACTGAAGCTTTCTTT
TRBV5-1	many	.	TRBJ2-5	CASSLDIGPQYF	TGCGCCAGCAGCTTGGATATAGGCCCCCAGTACTTC
TRBV5-1	.	.	TRBJ2-1	CASSLGTKSYNEQFF	TGCGCCAGCAGCTTGGGGACAAAAAGCTACAATGAGCAGTTCTTC
TRBV30	few	TRBD1	TRBJ2-7	CASERQGHYEQYF	TGTGCCTCCGAAAGACAGGGACACTACGAGCAGTACTTC
TRBV12-3/TRBV12-4	few	.	TRBJ1-2	CASTPDNYGYTF	TGTGCCAGCACGCCGGATAACTATGGCTACACCTTC
TRBV28	few	.	TRBJ2-2	CASINVPRGVTGELFF	TGTGCCAGCATTAACGTGCCCAGAGGGGTCACCGGGGAGCTGTTTTTT
TRBV5-1	few	.	TRBJ2-1	CASSLNAGEYNEQFF	TGCGCCAGCAGCTTGAACGCGGGCGAATACAATGAGCAGTTCTTC
TRBV20-1	few	TRBD2	TRBJ2-1	CSAFVRGGINEQFF	TGCAGTGCCTTCGTGCGGGGGGGTATAAATGAGCAGTTCTTC
TRBV7-4	.	.	TRBJ2-2	CASSSGTYVSTGELFF	TGTGCCAGCAGCTCCGGGACCTACGTTTCTACCGGGGAGCTGTTTTTT
TRBV12-3/TRBV12-4	.	.	TRBJ1-5	CASSFAGGSNQPQHF	TGTGCCAGCAGTTTCGCGGGGGGTAGCAATCAGCCCCAGCATTTT
TRBV20-1	once	.	TRBJ1-1	CSDGGYTEAFF	TGCAGTGATGGAGGCTACACTGAAGCTTTCTTT
TRBV30	.	.	TRBJ2-3	CAWSVREDTQYF	TGTGCCTGGAGTGTACGGGAGGATACGCAGTATTTT
TRBV29-1	.	.	TRBJ2-1	CSVDLAPLNEQFF	TGCAGCGTTGATCTAGCTCCCCTCAATGAGCAGTTCTTC
TRBV27	.	.	TRBJ2-7	CASSFFGGLRSSYEQYF	TGTGCCAGCAGTTTTTTCGGGGGGCTCCGCAGCTCCTACGAGCAGTACTTC
TRBV7-9	.	TRBD1	TRBJ2-1	CASRGQGVKNEQFF	TGTGCCAGCAGGGGACAGGGGGTAAAAAATGAGCAGTTCTTC
TRBV11-2	.	.	TRBJ1-1	CASGPPGRSYLGNTEAFF	TGTGCCAGCGGCCCACCGGGCAGGAGCTACCTTGGGAACACTGAAGCTTTCTTT
TRBV7-2	.	.	TRBJ2-7	CASSVSGMDEQYF	TGTGCCAGCAGCGTAAGTGGTATGGACGAGCAGTACTTC
TRBV5-1	few	.	TRBJ2-1	CASSLVFPMGVVSYNEQFF	TGCGCCAGCAGCTTGGTGTTCCCGATGGGGGTAGTCTCCTACAATGAGCAGTTCTTC
TRBV20-1	.	TRBD2	TRBJ2-5	CSASEGQRLAGEETQYF	TGCAGTGCTAGCGAGGGCCAAAGACTAGCGGGAGAAGAGACCCAGTACTTC
TRBV5-1	few	TRBD1	TRBJ2-7	CASSPQGAVSREQYF	TGCGCCAGCAGCCCACAGGGGGCAGTGTCGCGGGAGCAGTACTTC
TRBV7-9	few	.	TRBJ1-5	CASSLAGQPQHF	TGTGCCAGCAGCTTAGCGGGCCAGCCCCAGCATTTT
TRBV6-1	.	.	TRBJ2-7	CASSILRGFSSYEQYF	TGTGCCAGCAGTATCCTCAGGGGTTTCAGCTCCTACGAGCAGTACTTC
TRBV12-3/TRBV12-4	.	.	TRBJ1-4	CASSFREREKLFF	TGTGCCAGCAGTTTCAGGGAGCGGGAAAAACTGTTTTTT
TRBV5-1	few	TRBD2	TRBJ2-1	CASSYNSGGVDNEQFF	TGCGCCAGCAGCTACAATAGCGGGGGGGTCGACAATGAGCAGTTCTTC
TRBV7-9	few	TRBD1	TRBJ2-1	CASSFIGTGRDEQFF	TGTGCCAGCAGCTTCATCGGGACAGGGAGGGATGAGCAGTTCTTC
TRBV19	.	.	TRBJ1-6	CASSPQGPTLHF	TGTGCCAGTAGTCCTCAGGGGCCAACCCTCCACTTT
TRBV7-3	.	.	TRBJ2-1	CASSLRSTVNEQFF	TGTGCCAGCAGCTTAAGGAGTACAGTCAATGAGCAGTTCTTC
TRBV11-2	.	TRBD2	TRBJ2-4	CASSLELAGGLAKNIQYF	TGTGCCAGCAGCTTAGAACTAGCGGGGGGGTTGGCCAAAAACATTCAGTACTTC
TRBV7-9	.	TRBD2	TRBJ2-7	CASSLVGTSDEQYF	TGTGCCAGCAGCTTAGTGGGGACTAGCGACGAGCAGTACTTC
TRBV2	.	.	TRBJ2-1	CASRLRGAVVDEQFF	TGTGCCAGCCGGTTACGGGGGGCCGTTGTTGATGAGCAGTTCTTC
TRBV7-3	.	.	TRBJ2-7	CASSPKGGSGNEQYF	TGTGCCAGCAGCCCGAAAGGTGGTAGCGGTAACGAGCAGTACTTC
TRBV11-2	.	.	TRBJ1-1	CASTQNFRTSEAFF	TGTGCCAGCACCCAGAATTTTCGGACGTCCGAGGCTTTCTTT
TRBV5-6	.	.	TRBJ2-5	CASSQPGRTTRETQYF	TGTGCCAGCAGCCAGCCGGGACGGACGACTAGAGAGACCCAGTACTTC
TRBV5-6	.	.	TRBJ2-1	CASSPWGDNEQFF	TGTGCCAGCAGCCCTTGGGGGGACAATGAGCAGTTCTTC
TRBV5-5	few	.	TRBJ2-7	CASSLGTHEQYF	TGTGCCAGCAGCCTTGGGACCCACGAGCAGTACTTC
TRBV5-5	few	TRBD1	TRBJ2-1	CASSTGQGEWNEQFF	TGTGCCAGCAGCACGGGACAGGGTGAATGGAATGAGCAGTTCTTC
TRBV11-2	.	.	TRBJ2-3	CASSFLLIPGGGGLSTDTQYF	TGTGCCAGCAGCTTCCTCTTAATTCCGGGAGGAGGGGGACTTTCCACAGATACGCAGTATTTT
TRBV3-1	.	TRBD1	TRBJ1-3	CASSQDRATGLSGNTIYF	TGTGCCAGCAGCCAAGATCGGGCGACAGGGCTTTCTGGAAACACCATATATTTT
TRBV7-9	.	TRBD2	TRBJ2-4	CASSSVGGTQVQYF	TGTGCCAGCAGCTCCGTGGGGGGGACCCAAGTTCAGTACTTC
TRBV5-1	few	TRBD1	TRBJ2-2	CASSLAVSGTGGTGELFF	TGCGCCAGCAGCTTGGCCGTCTCCGGGACAGGGGGCACCGGGGAGCTGTTTTTT
TRBV5-1	few	TRBD1	TRBJ2-7	CASSSRDRGTYEQYF	TGCGCCAGCAGCTCCCGGGACAGGGGAACCTACGAGCAGTACTTC
TRBV27	many	.	TRBJ2-5	CASSPVGGVGQYF	TGTGCCAGCAGTCCGGTGGGCGGGGTGGGCCAGTACTTC
TRBV4-3	.	.	TRBJ2-3	CASSQAGGPSTDTQYF	TGCGCCAGCAGCCAAGCTGGCGGGCCGAGCACAGATACGCAGTATTTT
TRBV11-3	few	TRBD2	TRBJ2-1	CASSTRGVAGRNEQFF	TGTGCCAGCAGCACGAGGGGAGTAGCGGGACGCAATGAGCAGTTCTTC